This T cell receptor beta chain was captured by sequencing in a study of blood T cell repertoires in COVID-19. Looking at the study overall: Some COVID-19 samples were acute and others convalescent; all came from the United States, Italy and Spain. T cells, B-cell-depleted T cells, or PBMCs provided the cDNA or gDNA that served as material.

Cohort allocation depended upon clinical history that participants reported. The length of the CDR3 is 14 residues. V shed 1 base and J shed 6 bases, with 9 bases lying between them. Germline assignment: CDR1 SGHTA and CDR2 FQGTGA. Methods used by the authors: Reference gene primer amplification gave nucleated cell count estimates. Sequencing was performed with immunoSEQ multiplex PCR; in TCRdb, only in-frame clones are kept and a portion is missing. V, J and clone size are those of that table, while D and trimming were read from the DNA. The sample holds hundreds of thousands of clones; approximately 82% are singletons and the top ten take 4.5% to 6%.

The specimen sequenced was PBMCs or T cells enriched from blood (not recorded which). This clonotype was sampled from a middle-aged man who had been exposed to COVID-19. The chain carries TRBV7-3 and TRBJ2-2; possible D gene TRBD2, 5 bases. The CDR3 nucleotides are TGTGCCAGCAGCTTAAACGGGGTACCCGGGGAGCTGTTTTTT. It is translated as CASSLNGVPGELFF.